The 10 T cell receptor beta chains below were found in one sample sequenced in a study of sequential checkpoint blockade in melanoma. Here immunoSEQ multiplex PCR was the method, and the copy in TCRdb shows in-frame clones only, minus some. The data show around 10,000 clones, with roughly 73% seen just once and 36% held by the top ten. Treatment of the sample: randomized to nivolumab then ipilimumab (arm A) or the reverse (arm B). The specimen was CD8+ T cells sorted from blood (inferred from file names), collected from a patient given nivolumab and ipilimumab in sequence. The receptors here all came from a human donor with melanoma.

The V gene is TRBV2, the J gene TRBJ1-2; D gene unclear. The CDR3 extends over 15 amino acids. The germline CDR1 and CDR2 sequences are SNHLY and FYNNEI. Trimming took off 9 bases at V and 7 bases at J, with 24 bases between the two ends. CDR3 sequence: CASQSPKWPGSGYTF. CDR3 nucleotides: TGTGCCAGTCAGTCCCCGAAGTGGCCAGGAAGTGGCTACACCTTC.

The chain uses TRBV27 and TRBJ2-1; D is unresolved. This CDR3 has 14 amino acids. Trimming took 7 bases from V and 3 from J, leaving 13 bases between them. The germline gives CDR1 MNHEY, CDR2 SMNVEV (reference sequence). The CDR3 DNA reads TGTGCCAGCACCCTTATCAACGGCTACAATGAGCAGTTCTTC. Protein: CASTLINGYNEQFF.

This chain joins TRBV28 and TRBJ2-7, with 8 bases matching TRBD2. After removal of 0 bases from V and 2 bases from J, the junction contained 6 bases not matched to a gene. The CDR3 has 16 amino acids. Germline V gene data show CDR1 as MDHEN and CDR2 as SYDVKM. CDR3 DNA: TGTGCCAGCAGTTTATGGGGCGGGACTAGAACCTACGAGCAGTACTTC. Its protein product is CASSLWGGTRTYEQYF.

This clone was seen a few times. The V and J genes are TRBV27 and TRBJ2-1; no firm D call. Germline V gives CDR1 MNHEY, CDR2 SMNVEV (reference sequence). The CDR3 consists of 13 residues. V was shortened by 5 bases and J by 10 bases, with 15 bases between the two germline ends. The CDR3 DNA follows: TGTGCCAGCAGTCCCGACACCGTCAGGGAGCAGTTCTTC. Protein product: CASSPDTVREQFF.

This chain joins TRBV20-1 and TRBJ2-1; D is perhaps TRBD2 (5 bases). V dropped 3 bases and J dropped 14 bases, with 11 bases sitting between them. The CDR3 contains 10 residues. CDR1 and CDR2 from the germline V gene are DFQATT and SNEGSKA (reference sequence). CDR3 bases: TGCAGTGCTAGTGGACTCATGGAGTTCTTC. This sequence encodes CSASGLMEFF.

CDR3 bases: TGTGCCAGCAGCTCGACGCAGGGGACCGGGGAGCTGTTTTTT. It encodes CASSSTQGTGELFF. The genes are TRBV5-6 and TRBJ2-2; a weak D match, TRBD1 (6 bases). Germline V CDR1 and CDR2: SGHDT, YYEEEE. The V end was cut by 3 bases, the J end by 5 bases, with 11 bases between. The CDR3 runs to 14 residues.

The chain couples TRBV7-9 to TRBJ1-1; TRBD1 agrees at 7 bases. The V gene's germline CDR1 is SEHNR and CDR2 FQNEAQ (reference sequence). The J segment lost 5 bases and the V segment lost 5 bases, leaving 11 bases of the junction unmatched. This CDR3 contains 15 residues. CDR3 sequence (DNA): TGTGCCAGCAGCACAAGACAGGGCGGGAGGACTGAAGCTTTCTTT. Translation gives CASSTRQGGRTEAFF.

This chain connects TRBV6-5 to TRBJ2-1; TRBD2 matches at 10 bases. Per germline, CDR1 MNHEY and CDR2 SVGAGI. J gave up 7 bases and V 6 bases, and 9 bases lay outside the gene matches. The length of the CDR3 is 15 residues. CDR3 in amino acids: CASRGSGRGVNEQFF. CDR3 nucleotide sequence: TGTGCCAGCAGAGGAAGCGGGAGGGGAGTGAATGAGCAGTTCTTC.

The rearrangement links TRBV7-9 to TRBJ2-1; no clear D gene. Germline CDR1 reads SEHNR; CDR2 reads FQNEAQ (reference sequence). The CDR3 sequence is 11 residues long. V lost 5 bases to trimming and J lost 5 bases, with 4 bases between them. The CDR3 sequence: CASSLNNEQFF. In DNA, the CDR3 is TGTGCCAGCAGCCTTAACAATGAGCAGTTCTTC.

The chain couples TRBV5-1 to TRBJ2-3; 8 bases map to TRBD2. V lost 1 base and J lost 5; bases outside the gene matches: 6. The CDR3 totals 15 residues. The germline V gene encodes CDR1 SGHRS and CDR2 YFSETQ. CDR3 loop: CASSLTGGLGDTQYF. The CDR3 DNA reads TGCGCCAGCAGCTTGACGGGAGGGCTAGGAGATACGCAGTATTTT.